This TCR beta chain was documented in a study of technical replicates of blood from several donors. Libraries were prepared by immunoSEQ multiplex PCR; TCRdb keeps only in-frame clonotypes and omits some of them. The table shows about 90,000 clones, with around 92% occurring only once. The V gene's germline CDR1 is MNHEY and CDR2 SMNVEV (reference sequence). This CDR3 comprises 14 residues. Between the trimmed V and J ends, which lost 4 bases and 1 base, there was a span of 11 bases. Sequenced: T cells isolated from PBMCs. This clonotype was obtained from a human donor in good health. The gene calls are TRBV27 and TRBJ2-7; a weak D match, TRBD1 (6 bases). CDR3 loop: CASSSNRESYEQYF. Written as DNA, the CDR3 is TGTGCCAGCAGTTCGAACAGGGAATCCTACGAGCAGTACTTC.